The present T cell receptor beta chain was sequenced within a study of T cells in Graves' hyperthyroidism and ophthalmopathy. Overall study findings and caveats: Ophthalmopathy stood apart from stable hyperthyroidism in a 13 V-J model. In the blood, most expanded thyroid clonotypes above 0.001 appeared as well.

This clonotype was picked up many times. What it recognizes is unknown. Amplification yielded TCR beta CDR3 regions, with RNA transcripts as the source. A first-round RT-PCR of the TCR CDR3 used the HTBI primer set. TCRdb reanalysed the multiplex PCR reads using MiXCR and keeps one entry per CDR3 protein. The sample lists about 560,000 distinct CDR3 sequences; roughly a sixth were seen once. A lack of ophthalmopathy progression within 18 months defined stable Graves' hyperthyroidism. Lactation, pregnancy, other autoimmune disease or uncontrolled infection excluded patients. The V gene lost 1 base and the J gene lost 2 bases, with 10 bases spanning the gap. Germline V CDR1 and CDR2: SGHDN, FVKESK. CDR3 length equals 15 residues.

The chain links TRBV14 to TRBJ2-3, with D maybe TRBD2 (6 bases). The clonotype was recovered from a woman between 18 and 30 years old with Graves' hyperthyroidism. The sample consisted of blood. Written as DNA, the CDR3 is TGTGCCAGCAGCCAAGCGGCGGGACTCACAGATACGCAGTATTTT. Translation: CASSQAAGLTDTQYF. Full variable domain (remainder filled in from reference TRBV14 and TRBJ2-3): EAGVTQFPSHSVIEKGQTVTLRCDPISGHDNLYWYRRVMGKEIKFLLHFVKESKQDESGMPNNRFLAERTGGTYSTLKVQPAELEDSGVYFCASSQAAGLTDTQYFGPGTRLTVL.